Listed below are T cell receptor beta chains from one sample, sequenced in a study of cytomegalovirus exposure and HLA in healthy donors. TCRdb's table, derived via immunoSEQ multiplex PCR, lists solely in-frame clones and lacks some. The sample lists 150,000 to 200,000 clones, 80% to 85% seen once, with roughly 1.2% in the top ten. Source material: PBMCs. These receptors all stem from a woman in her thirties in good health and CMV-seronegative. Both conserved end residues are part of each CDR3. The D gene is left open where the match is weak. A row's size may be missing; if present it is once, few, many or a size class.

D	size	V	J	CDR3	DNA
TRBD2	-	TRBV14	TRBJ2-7	CASSQASGPSYEQYF	TGTGCCAGCAGCCAGGCTAGCGGCCCCTCCTACGAGCAGTACTTC
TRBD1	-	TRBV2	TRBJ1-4	CASSSSTGISEKLFF	TGTGCCAGCAGTTCGTCGACAGGGATAAGCGAAAAACTGTTTTTT
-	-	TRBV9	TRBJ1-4	CASSPRGGSKEKLFF	TGTGCCAGCAGCCCAAGGGGGGGTTCAAAGGAAAAACTGTTTTTT
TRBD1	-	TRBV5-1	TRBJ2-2	CASSLGQDTGELFF	TGCGCCAGCAGCCTCGGACAGGACACCGGGGAGCTGTTTTTT
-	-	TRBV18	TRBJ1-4	CASSPALNEKLFF	TGTGCCAGCTCACCGGCCCTTAACGAAAAACTGTTTTTT
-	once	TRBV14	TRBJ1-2	CASSQETPGAGYTF	TGTGCCAGCAGCCAAGAAACGCCAGGGGCCGGCTACACCTTC
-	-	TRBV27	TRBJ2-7	CASSLDRQAYEQYF	TGTGCCAGCAGTCTAGACAGGCAAGCCTACGAGCAGTACTTC
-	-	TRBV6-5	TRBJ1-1	CASTWGENTEAFF	TGTGCCAGCACCTGGGGGGAGAACACTGAAGCTTTCTTT
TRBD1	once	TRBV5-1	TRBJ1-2	CASSPNPGQSYGYTF	TGCGCCAGCAGCCCCAATCCGGGACAGAGCTATGGCTACACCTTC
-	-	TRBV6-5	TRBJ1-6	CASTQWRAYGSPLHF	TGTGCCAGCACCCAATGGAGGGCTTACGGCTCACCCCTCCACTTT
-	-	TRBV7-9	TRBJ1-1	CASSPDQGNTEAFF	TGTGCCAGCAGCCCCGACCAGGGGAACACTGAAGCTTTCTTT
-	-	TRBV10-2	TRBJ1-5	CASSELSNQPQHF	TGCGCCAGCAGTGAGCTTAGCAATCAGCCCCAGCATTTT
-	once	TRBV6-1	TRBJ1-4	CATSPPYEKLFF	TGTGCCACCTCCCCCCCCTATGAAAAACTGTTTTTT
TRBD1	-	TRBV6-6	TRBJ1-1	CASTSDRANTEAFF	TGTGCCAGCACCTCCGACAGGGCGAACACTGAAGCTTTCTTT
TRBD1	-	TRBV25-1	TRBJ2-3	CASSESSGQGHLTDTQYF	TGTGCCAGCAGTGAATCCTCGGGACAGGGACATCTCACAGATACGCAGTATTTT
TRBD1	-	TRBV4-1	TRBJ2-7	CASSQVQGVDEQYF	TGCGCCAGCAGCCAAGTACAGGGGGTCGACGAGCAGTACTTC
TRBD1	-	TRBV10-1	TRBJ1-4	CANRGPHPAANEKLFF	TGCGCTAACAGGGGGCCCCACCCGGCGGCCAATGAAAAACTGTTTTTT
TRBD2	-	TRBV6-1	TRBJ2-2	CASKIAGLNTGELFF	TGTGCCAGCAAGATAGCGGGACTTAACACCGGGGAGCTGTTTTTT
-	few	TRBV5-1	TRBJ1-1	CASTYGRVNILNTEAFF	TGCGCCAGCACGTACGGGAGGGTCAACATCTTGAACACTGAAGCTTTCTTT
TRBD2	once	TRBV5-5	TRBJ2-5	CASSLEEVGGLGQETQYF	TGTGCCAGCAGCTTGGAGGAAGTGGGGGGACTAGGTCAGGAGACCCAGTACTTC
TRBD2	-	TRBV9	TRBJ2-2	CASSEGVRLAVGTGELFF	TGTGCCAGCAGCGAGGGGGTTCGACTAGCGGTCGGCACCGGGGAGCTGTTTTTT
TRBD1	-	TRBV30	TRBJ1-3	CAWGTGASSGNTIYF	TGTGCCTGGGGGACAGGGGCGAGCTCTGGAAACACCATATATTTT
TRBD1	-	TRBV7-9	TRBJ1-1	CASSLGQGKSTEAFF	TGTGCCAGCAGCCTCGGACAGGGGAAAAGCACTGAAGCTTTCTTT
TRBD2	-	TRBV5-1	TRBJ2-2	CASSWGGMNTGELFF	TGCGCCAGCAGCTGGGGGGGAATGAACACCGGGGAGCTGTTTTTT
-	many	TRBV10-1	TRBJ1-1	CASSDPSQGSSEAFF	TGCGCCAGCAGTGACCCTAGTCAGGGAAGCAGTGAAGCTTTCTTT
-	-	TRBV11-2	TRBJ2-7	CASSPAYEQYF	TGTGCCAGCAGCCCGGCCTACGAGCAGTACTTC
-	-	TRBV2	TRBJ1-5	CASTLQGRGNQPQHF	TGTGCCAGTACTTTACAGGGTCGGGGCAATCAGCCCCAGCATTTT
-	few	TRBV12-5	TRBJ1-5	CASEQTRDQPQHF	TGTGCTAGTGAACAGACGCGGGATCAGCCCCAGCATTTT
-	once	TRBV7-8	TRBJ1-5	CASSRSGASNQPQHF	TGTGCCAGCAGCCGGAGCGGGGCTAGCAATCAGCCCCAGCATTTT
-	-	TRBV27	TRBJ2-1	CASSLHGDLYNEQFF	TGTGCCAGCAGTTTACACGGGGATCTCTACAATGAGCAGTTCTTC
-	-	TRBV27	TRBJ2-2	CASSLYLANTGELFF	TGTGCCAGCAGTTTATATCTCGCGAACACCGGGGAGCTGTTTTTT
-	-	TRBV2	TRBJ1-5	CASRHDQGANQPQHF	TGTGCCAGCAGACACGATCAGGGTGCCAATCAGCCCCAGCATTTT
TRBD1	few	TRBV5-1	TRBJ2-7	CASSLGGQGYEQYF	TGCGCCAGCAGCTTGGGGGGACAGGGGTACGAGCAGTACTTC
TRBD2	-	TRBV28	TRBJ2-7	CASSRAGALSYEQYF	TGTGCCAGCAGCCGAGCGGGGGCCCTCTCCTACGAGCAGTACTTC
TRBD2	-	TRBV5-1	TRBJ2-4	CASSFGGGAKNIQYF	TGCGCCAGCAGCTTCGGCGGGGGAGCCAAAAACATTCAGTACTTC
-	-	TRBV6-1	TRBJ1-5	CAAGGLQPQHF	TGTGCCGCCGGGGGGCTTCAGCCCCAGCATTTT
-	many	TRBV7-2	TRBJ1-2	CASSLSQGKSGYTF	TGTGCCAGCAGCTTGTCGCAGGGGAAGAGCGGCTACACCTTC
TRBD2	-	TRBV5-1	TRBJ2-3	CASSSINSGRSTDTQYF	TGCGCCAGCAGCTCGATTAATAGCGGGCGCAGCACAGATACGCAGTATTTT
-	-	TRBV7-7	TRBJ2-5	CASSLGLQSETQYF	TGTGCCAGCAGCTTAGGGCTACAGTCAGAGACCCAGTACTTC
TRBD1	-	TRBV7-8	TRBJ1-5	CASSLVGQGVNQPQHF	TGTGCCAGCAGCTTAGTAGGACAGGGGGTCAATCAGCCCCAGCATTTT
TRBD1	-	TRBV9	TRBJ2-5	CASSVGTGVETQYF	TGTGCCAGCAGCGTCGGGACAGGGGTCGAGACCCAGTACTTC
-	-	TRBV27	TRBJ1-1	CASSPGVAGEAFF	TGTGCCAGCAGCCCAGGGGTTGCGGGTGAAGCTTTCTTT